This TCR beta chain is from a study of CD8+ T cells in alopecia areata. It was cDNA, reverse transcribed from extracted RNA, that served as the sequencing template. Sequenced by immunoSEQ multiplex PCR; TCRdb stores in-frame clones only, minus some. Among approximately 29,000 clones listed, more than 60% were seen once. Note on this clone: Its cognate antigen is unknown.

The CDR3 extends over 11 amino acids. From germline, CDR1 is SGHVS and CDR2 FQNEAQ. The germline V and J ends were trimmed by 1 base and 9 bases, with 7 bases remaining between them. Study-wide points: Greater clonality was observed in lesional scalp samples, especially alopecia totalis/universalis, versus normal scalp. Scalp samples also yield sequences of resident alphabeta T cells from normal skin.

In alopecia areata patients, both lesional scalp punch biopsies and peripheral blood were collected. PBMC-derived CD4+ and CD8+ T cells were sorted. The J gene is TRBJ2-7, the V gene TRBV7-8; no clear D gene. This sequence was found in a human donor with alopecia areata. The sequencing sample was made of NKG2D-low CD8+ T cells sorted from blood. CDR3 sequence: CASSLGGWQYF. The CDR3, as DNA: TGTGCCAGCAGCTTAGGGGGTTGGCAGTACTTC.